The present TCR beta chain was sequenced within a study of PD-1 blockade in classical Hodgkin lymphoma. Time point in this sample: cycle 4 day 1 (C4D1), after 6 weeks of nivolumab. Brentuximab vedotin exposure varied, and every patient relapsed after autologous stem cell transplantation. Relapsed/refractory classical Hodgkin lymphoma patients had complete, partial or progressive responses. The CDR3 spans 14 residues. J gave up 6 bases and V 5 bases, and 6 bases lay outside the gene matches. CDR1 is LNHDA, CDR2 SQIVND, per germline (reference sequence). Produced via immunoSEQ multiplex PCR; TCRdb's table is partial and in-frame only. The table includes just under 65,000 clones, 85% to 95% detected once.

The specimen comprised peripheral blood mononuclear cells (PBMCs), sampled before the fourth cycle of nivolumab. This chain links TRBV19 with TRBJ1-5; 8 bases line up with TRBD1. This clonotype originated in a human donor with classical Hodgkin lymphoma. CDR3 region: CASSAQGAAQPQHF. CDR3 nucleotide sequence: TGTGCCAGTAGTGCCCAGGGGGCAGCTCAGCCCCAGCATTTT.